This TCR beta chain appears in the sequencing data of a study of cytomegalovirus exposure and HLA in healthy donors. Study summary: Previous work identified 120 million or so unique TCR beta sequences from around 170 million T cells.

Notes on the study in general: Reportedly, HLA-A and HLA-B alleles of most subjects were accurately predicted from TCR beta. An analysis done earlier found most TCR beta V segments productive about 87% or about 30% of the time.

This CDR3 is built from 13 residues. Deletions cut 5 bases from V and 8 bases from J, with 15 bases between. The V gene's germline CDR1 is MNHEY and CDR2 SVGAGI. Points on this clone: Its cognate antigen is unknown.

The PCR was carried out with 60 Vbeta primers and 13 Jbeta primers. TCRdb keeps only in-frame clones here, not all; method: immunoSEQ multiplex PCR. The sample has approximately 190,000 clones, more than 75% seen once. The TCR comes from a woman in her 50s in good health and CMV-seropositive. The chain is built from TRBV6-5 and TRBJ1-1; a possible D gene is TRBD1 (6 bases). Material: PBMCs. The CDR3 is CASSPSDDREAFF. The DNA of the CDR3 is TGTGCCAGCAGTCCTTCGGATGACAGGGAAGCTTTCTTT.